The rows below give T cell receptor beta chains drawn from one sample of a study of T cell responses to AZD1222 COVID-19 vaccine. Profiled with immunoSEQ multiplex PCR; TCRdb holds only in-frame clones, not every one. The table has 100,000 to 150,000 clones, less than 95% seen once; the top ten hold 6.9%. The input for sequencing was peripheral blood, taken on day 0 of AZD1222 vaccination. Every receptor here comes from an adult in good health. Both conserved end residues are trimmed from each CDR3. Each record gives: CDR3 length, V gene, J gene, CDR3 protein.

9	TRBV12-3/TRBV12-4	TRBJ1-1	ASSLQGAAF
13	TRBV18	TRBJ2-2	ASSPSSGDTGELF
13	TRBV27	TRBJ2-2	ASSSTGWTTGELF
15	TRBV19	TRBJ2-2	ASSPSTPGLVAGELF
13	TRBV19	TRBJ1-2	ASSIGPGPDYGYT
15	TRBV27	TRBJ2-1	ASSLSSGGASYNEQF
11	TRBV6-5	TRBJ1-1	ASSSRTNTEAF
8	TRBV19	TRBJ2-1	ACGENEQF
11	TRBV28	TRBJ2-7	ASISGGDYEQY
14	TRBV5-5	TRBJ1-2	ASSFSFLDRNYGYT
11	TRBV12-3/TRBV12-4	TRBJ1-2	ASSSSNRGGYT
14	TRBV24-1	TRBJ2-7	ATSDLMQGGPYEQY
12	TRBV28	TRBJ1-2	ASSFKGANYGYT
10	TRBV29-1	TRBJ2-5	SVEPGTETQY
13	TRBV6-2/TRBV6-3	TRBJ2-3	ASSYPGQGKDTQY
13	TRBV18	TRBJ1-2	ASSPPASRNYGYT
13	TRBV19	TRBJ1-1	ASSILPAGNTEAF